Following are 30 T cell receptor beta chains from one sample sequenced in a study of blood T cell repertoires in COVID-19. Only in-frame clones appear in the TCRdb table, and some are missing; sequencing was by immunoSEQ multiplex PCR. The sample holds about 50,000 clones, 80% to 90% seen once. The sequencing sample was made of peripheral blood. Receptors originate from a woman of 80 years or more with COVID-19, enrolled during active disease.

V usage is TRBV5-1 and J usage is TRBJ2-7, with TRBD2 matching 13 bases. With V trimmed by 6 bases and J by 5 bases, 5 bases remained unmatched. Per germline, CDR1 SGHRS and CDR2 YFSETQ. The CDR3 loop spans 14 amino acids. CDR3 DNA sequence: TGCGCCAGCATGGGACTAGCGGGGCTCCACGAGCAGTACTTC. Encoded protein: CASMGLAGLHEQYF.

The chain is built from TRBV15 and TRBJ2-1; TRBD1 agrees at 7 bases. This CDR3 has 14 amino acids. The V segment lost 7 bases and the J segment 2 bases; nucleotides outside the gene matches: 5. Germline V gene sequence: CDR1 LNHNV, CDR2 YYDKDF (reference sequence). The CDR3 DNA follows: TGTGCCACCATCGACAGGGACACCTACAATGAGCAGTTCTTC. Its translation: CATIDRDTYNEQFF.

This sequence joins TRBV3-1 (or the pseudogene TRBV3-2) and TRBJ1-2; D is possibly TRBD1 (6 bases). The CDR3 loop spans 14 amino acids. V shed 3 bases and J shed 8 bases, with 16 bases lying between them. CDR1 is LGHDT, CDR2 YNNKEL, per germline (reference sequence). DNA of the CDR3: TGTGCCAGCAGCCACCCTGAGGGGGTACGAGGCTACACCTTC. Its protein product is CASSHPEGVRGYTF.

The CDR3 DNA sequence: TGTGCCAGCAGCTTAGGACTAGCGGGGGGTCGATCCTACAATGAGCAGTTCTTC. Protein sequence: CASSLGLAGGRSYNEQFF. The chain uses TRBV11-3 and TRBJ2-1; 13 bases line up with TRBD2. The V gene's germline CDR1 is SGHNT and CDR2 YENEEA. CDR3 length equals 18 residues. V gave up 1 base and J gave up 1 base; unmatched junction bases: 4.

The CDR3 protein is CAWSALRSRGLFDTIYF. In DNA form, the CDR3 reads TGTGCCTGGAGTGCCCTTAGATCCCGAGGGCTATTTGACACCATATATTTT. This chain connects TRBV30 to TRBJ1-3, with no clear D. In germline, CDR1 is GTSNPN, CDR2 SVGIG (reference sequence). V lost 1 base and J lost 8, with 24 bases in between. This CDR3 is 17 amino acids long.

The chain carries TRBV7-9 and TRBJ1-1; 10 bases agree with TRBD1. Losses at the gene ends were 5 bases for V and 6 bases for J; bases not matched to a gene: 12. CDR1 is SEHNR, CDR2 FQNEAQ, per germline (reference sequence). This CDR3 has 16 residues. The CDR3 spells CASSVQFGTGDAEAFF. The CDR3 coding sequence is TGTGCCAGCAGCGTTCAATTCGGGACAGGGGACGCTGAAGCTTTCTTT.

The chain joins TRBV6-2 or TRBV6-3 to TRBJ2-7, with 7 bases matching TRBD1. J gave up 7 bases and V 5 bases, and 17 bases lay outside the gene matches. Looked up from germline, CDR1 is MNHEY and CDR2 is SVGEGT. This CDR3 comprises 16 residues. CDR3 sequence reads: CASSHLVRTGVREQYF. For the CDR3, the DNA is TGTGCCAGCAGTCATTTGGTCCGGACAGGCGTCCGGGAGCAGTACTTC.

This chain uses TRBV7-8 with TRBJ1-5, with 7 positions matching TRBD1. The junction had 13 bases not matched to a gene; V was cut back by 1 base and J by 7 bases. CDR3 length: 17 amino acids. Germline lookup yields CDR1 SGHVS and CDR2 FQNEAQ. The CDR3 is CASSLGTTAGGRQPQHF. The CDR3 region has the DNA TGTGCCAGCAGCTTAGGAACCACGGCAGGGGGGCGGCAGCCCCAGCATTTT. The full variable domain, in which reference TRBV7-8 and TRBJ1-5 provide the parts outside the CDR3, is GAGVSQSPRYKVAKRGQDVALRCDPISGHVSLFWYQQALGQGPEFLTYFQNEAQLDKSGLPSDRFFAERPEGSVSTLKIQRTQQEDSAVYLCASSLGTTAGGRQPQHFGDGTRLSIL.

This chain uses TRBV14 with TRBJ1-2; D call uncertain. The CDR3 loop spans 14 amino acids. V was clipped by 4 bases and J by 5 bases, with 14 bases between them. Germline V gene data show CDR1 as SGHDN and CDR2 as FVKESK. The CDR3 DNA follows: TGTGCCAGCAGCCGCCAGACTTGGAGTTATGGCTACACCTTC. The encoded protein is CASSRQTWSYGYTF.

This clone was counted only a few times. The V call is TRBV3-1 (or the pseudogene TRBV3-2), the J call TRBJ1-1; no reliable D call. CDR3 length equals 14 residues. Trimming removed 4 bases at V and 1 base at J, with 10 bases between. CDR1 is LGHDT and CDR2 is YNNKEL in the germline V gene (reference sequence). CDR3 sequence (DNA): TGTGCCAGCAGCCTTCGACACCAGAACACTGAAGCTTTCTTT. This sequence encodes CASSLRHQNTEAFF.

V usage is TRBV10-2 and J usage is TRBJ2-7; 7 nucleotides agree with TRBD1. Trimming removed 8 bases from V and 3 bases from J; junction bases left unmatched: 13. This CDR3 is built from 15 residues. Germline V gene lookup returns CDR1 WSHSY and CDR2 SAAADI. The CDR3 protein is CASQRDRRGYYEQYF. The CDR3 nucleotides are TGCGCCAGCCAGAGGGACAGACGAGGATACTACGAGCAGTACTTC.

This clone was observed a handful of times. The J gene is TRBJ2-1, the V gene TRBV24-1; 9 nucleotides align to TRBD2. V shed 3 bases and J 3 bases; nucleotides not matched to a gene: 5. The CDR3 consists of 16 residues. Germline-derived CDR1 and CDR2 are KGHDR and SFDVKD. The CDR3, as DNA: TGTGCCACCAGTGATGCTCTAGCGGGGAACTACAATGAGCAGTTCTTC. Its protein product is CATSDALAGNYNEQFF.

J is TRBJ1-2 and V is TRBV12-3 or TRBV12-4; a possible D gene is TRBD1 (5 bases). The CDR3 length is 12 residues. The V and J ends lost 0 bases and 7 bases respectively, with 6 bases between them. This chain's CDR3 is CASSLAGVGYTF. CDR3 coding DNA: TGTGCCAGCAGTTTAGCAGGGGTTGGCTACACCTTC.

The chain joins TRBV3-1 (or the pseudogene TRBV3-2) to TRBJ1-5; possible D gene TRBD1, 6 bases. Germline values: CDR1 LGHDT, CDR2 YNNKEL (reference sequence). With 8 bases removed from V and 3 bases from J, the gap between germline ends came to 11 bases. The CDR3 runs to 13 residues. In DNA form, the CDR3 reads TGTGCCAGCTCGCAGGGGCCCAATCAGCCCCAGCATTTT. This sequence encodes CASSQGPNQPQHF.

This clone was seen a few times. J is TRBJ1-6 and V is TRBV4-2; D remains ambiguous. The CDR3 runs to 15 residues. The ends were cut back, 4 bases at V and 7 bases at J, with 14 bases in the middle. The germline gives CDR1 LGHNA, CDR2 YNFKEQ. The CDR3 spells CASSPEEGSNSPLHF. Written as DNA, the CDR3 is TGTGCCAGCAGCCCCGAGGAGGGTTCCAATTCACCCCTCCACTTT.

J is TRBJ1-4 and V is TRBV27, with a tentative D call TRBD1 (5 bases). Trimming removed 2 bases at V and 7 bases at J, with 11 bases between. Germline V lookup: CDR1 MNHEY, CDR2 SMNVEV (reference sequence). The CDR3 is 14 amino acids. CDR3 loop: CASSLLGGSEKLFF. The CDR3, as DNA: TGTGCCAGCAGTTTACTGGGGGGGAGTGAAAAACTGTTTTTT. Together with reference TRBV27 and TRBJ1-4, the CDR3 gives the full variable domain: EAQVTQNPRYLITVTGKKLTVTCSQNMNHEYMSWYRQDPGLGLRQIYYSMNVEVTDKGDVPEGYKVSRKEKRNFPLILESPSPNQTSLYFCASSLLGGSEKLFFGSGTQLSVL.

The rearrangement uses TRBV2 and TRBJ2-7, with D possibly matching TRBD2 (7 bases). Deletions cut 5 bases from V and 2 bases from J, with 13 bases between. Germline CDR1 SNHLY, CDR2 FYNNEI. The CDR3 sequence is 14 residues long. The CDR3 DNA follows: TGTGCCAGCAGTTTAGGCGGGGGCACCTACGAGCAGTACTTC. It yields the protein CASSLGGGTYEQYF. The full variable domain, completed using reference TRBV2 and TRBJ2-7, is EPEVTQTPSHQVTQMGQEVILRCVPISNHLYFYWYRQILGQKVEFLVSFYNNEISEKSEIFDDQFSVERPDGSNFTLKIRSTKLEDSAMYFCASSLGGGTYEQYFGPGTRLTVT.

This clone has only one observation. The chain uses TRBV5-4 and TRBJ2-7; TRBD2 aligns across 10 bases. Germline CDR1 reads SGHNT; CDR2 reads YYREEE (reference sequence). This CDR3 contains 15 residues. V dropped 0 bases and J dropped 3; count of bases not matched to a gene: 3. The DNA of the CDR3 is TGTGCCAGCAGCTTGGATTCTAGCGGGAGCTACGAGCAGTACTTC. Its translation is CASSLDSSGSYEQYF. The whole variable domain, remainder taken from reference TRBV5-4 and TRBJ2-7, is ETGVTQSPTHLIKTRGQQVTLRCSSQSGHNTVSWYQQALGQGPQFIFQYYREEENGRGNFPPRFSGLQFPNYSSELNVNALELDDSALYLCASSLDSSGSYEQYFGPGTRLTVT.

V usage is TRBV5-6 and J usage is TRBJ2-7; 10 nucleotides align to TRBD1. The CDR3 runs to 14 residues. Trimming cost V 4 bases and J 5 bases; bases outside gene matches: 6. Germline CDR1 reads SGHDT; CDR2 reads YYEEEE. The CDR3 loop is CASSRPGQGNEQYF. In nucleotides, the CDR3 is TGTGCCAGCAGCCGACCGGGACAGGGGAACGAGCAGTACTTC.

The chain joins TRBV19 to TRBJ1-5, with 12 bases matching TRBD1. The CDR3 sequence is 15 residues long. V shed 6 bases and J 1 base; nucleotides not matched to a gene: 1. Germline values: CDR1 LNHDA, CDR2 SQIVND (reference sequence). Here the CDR3 DNA reads TGTGCCAGTAGGGGGACAGGGGGCAGCAATCAGCCCCAGCATTTT. Translating gives CASRGTGGSNQPQHF.

The chain employs TRBV5-8 and TRBJ1-2, with a possible D match to TRBD1 (5 bases). This CDR3 region has 16 residues. From germline, CDR1 is SGHTS and CDR2 YDEGEE. Trimming took off 0 bases at V and 8 bases at J, with 20 bases between the two ends. The chain's CDR3 is CASSLAGTGGVGGYTF. The CDR3 coding sequence is TGTGCCAGCAGCTTGGCCGGTACAGGAGGGGTAGGAGGCTACACCTTC. Filled out from reference TRBV5-8 and TRBJ1-2, the complete variable domain reads EAGVTQSPTHLIKTRGQQATLRCSPISGHTSVYWYQQALGLGLQFLLWYDEGEERNRGNFPPRFSGRQFPNYSSELNVNALELEDSALYLCASSLAGTGGVGGYTFGSGTRLTVV.

This clone has more than one count but fewer than ten. This chain connects TRBV6-5 to TRBJ1-5, with 7 bases lining up with TRBD1. The CDR3 totals 14 residues. Germline V CDR1 and CDR2: MNHEY, SVGAGI. V shed 6 bases and J 4 bases; nucleotides not matched to a gene: 6. CDR3 amino acids: CASSTGARNQPQHF. The CDR3 DNA follows: TGTGCCAGCAGCACAGGGGCGAGGAATCAGCCCCAGCATTTT.

The rearrangement uses TRBV28 and TRBJ1-6, with unresolved D. V lost 7 bases to trimming and J lost 6 bases, with 16 bases between them. This CDR3 is 15 amino acids long. Germline assignment: CDR1 MDHEN and CDR2 SYDVKM. The CDR3 region is CASTLRPGSNSPLHF. Here the CDR3 DNA reads TGTGCCAGCACCCTACGCCCGGGATCTAATTCACCCCTCCACTTT. Filled out from reference TRBV28 and TRBJ1-6, the complete variable domain reads DVKVTQSSRYLVKRTGEKVFLECVQDMDHENMFWYRQDPGLGLRLIYFSYDVKMKEKGDIPEGYSVSREKKERFSLILESASTNQTSMYLCASTLRPGSNSPLHFGNGTRLTVT.

The J gene is TRBJ1-2, the V gene TRBV5-4, with unresolved D. V gave up 4 bases and J gave up 7 bases, with 5 bases separating them. CDR1 is SGHNT, CDR2 YYREEE, per germline (reference sequence). The CDR3 length is 10 residues. CDR3 in DNA: TGTGCCAGCAGCCCTTTTGGCTACACCTTC. This encodes CASSPFGYTF.

This clone has a handful of counts. The chain is built from TRBV11-3 and TRBJ1-1; no firm D call. The germline V and J ends were trimmed by 5 bases and 0 bases, with 7 bases remaining between them. In germline, CDR1 is SGHNT, CDR2 YENEEA. This CDR3 has 13 amino acids. The CDR3: CASSLTVNTEAFF. The CDR3 coding sequence is TGTGCCAGCAGCCTTACGGTGAACACTGAAGCTTTCTTT.

The chain combines TRBV12-5 with TRBJ2-1; D is unclear. Germline-derived CDR1 and CDR2 are LGHNT and FRNRAP. The CDR3 has 12 amino acids. V was clipped by 6 bases and J by 5 bases, with 8 bases between them. CDR3 sequence: CASGHENNEQFF. Here the CDR3 DNA reads TGTGCTAGTGGACACGAAAACAATGAGCAGTTCTTC.

This chain joins TRBV9 and TRBJ2-3, with 10 bases identical to TRBD1. With 3 bases clipped from V and 3 bases from J, the junction kept 16 bases outside the gene matches. The CDR3 is made up of 19 amino acids. CDR1 and CDR2 (germline): SGDLS, YYNGEE. CDR3 nucleotides: TGTGCCAGCAGCGCTTATCCCCCGGGACAGGGGTATCGGACAGATACGCAGTATTTT. Translation: CASSAYPPGQGYRTDTQYF. The full variable domain, completed using reference TRBV9 and TRBJ2-3, is DSGVTQTPKHLITATGQRVTLRCSPRSGDLSVYWYQQSLDQGLQFLIQYYNGEERAKGNILERFSAQQFPDLHSELNLSSLELGDSALYFCASSAYPPGQGYRTDTQYFGPGTRLTVL.

This chain connects TRBV5-1 to TRBJ1-1, with D hard to call. The germline gives CDR1 SGHRS, CDR2 YFSETQ. The CDR3 covers 13 residues. V lost 6 bases and J lost 1, with 10 bases in between. The CDR3 sequence: CASKQEPNTEAFF. As DNA, the CDR3 is TGCGCCAGCAAGCAGGAACCGAACACTGAAGCTTTCTTT. Complete variable domain (other parts from reference TRBV5-1 and TRBJ1-1): KAGVTQTPRYLIKTRGQQVTLSCSPISGHRSVSWYQQTPGQGLQFLFEYFSETQRNKGNFPGRFSGRQFSNSRSEMNVSTLELGDSALYLCASKQEPNTEAFFGQGTRLTVV.

The CDR3 sequence: CATSAGTGGAETQYF. DNA of the CDR3: TGTGCCACCAGCGCCGGGACAGGGGGCGCGGAGACCCAGTACTTC. The chain joins TRBV24-1 to TRBJ2-5, with TRBD1 identical over 12 bases. The V gene end was trimmed by 7 bases and the J gene end by 5 bases; junction bases not matched to a gene: 7. Per the germline V gene, CDR1 is KGHDR and CDR2 is SFDVKD. The CDR3 sequence is 15 residues long.

This chain joins TRBV5-6 and TRBJ1-2, with 7 positions matching TRBD1. Germline V gene lookup returns CDR1 SGHDT and CDR2 YYEEEE. The CDR3 covers 15 residues. V trimming: 4 bases; J trimming: 5 bases; junction bases outside the gene matches: 11. The CDR3 DNA follows: TGTGCCAGCAGCGAATCGGGACAGCCTGAGTATGGCTACACCTTC. This sequence encodes CASSESGQPEYGYTF.